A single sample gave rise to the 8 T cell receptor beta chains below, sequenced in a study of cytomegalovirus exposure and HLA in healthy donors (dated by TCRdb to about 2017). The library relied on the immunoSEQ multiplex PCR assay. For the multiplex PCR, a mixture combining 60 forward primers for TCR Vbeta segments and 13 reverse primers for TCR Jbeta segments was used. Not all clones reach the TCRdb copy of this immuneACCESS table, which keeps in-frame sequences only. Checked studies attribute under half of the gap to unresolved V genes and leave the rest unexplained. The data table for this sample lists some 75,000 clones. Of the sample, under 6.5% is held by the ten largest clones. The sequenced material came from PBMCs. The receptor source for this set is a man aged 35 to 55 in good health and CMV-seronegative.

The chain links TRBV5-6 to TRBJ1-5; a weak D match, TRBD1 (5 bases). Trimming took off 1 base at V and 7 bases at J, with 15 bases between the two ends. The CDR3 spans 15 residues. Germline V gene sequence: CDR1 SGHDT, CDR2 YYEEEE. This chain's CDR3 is CASSLTLTDPQPQHF. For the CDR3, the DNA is TGTGCCAGCAGCTTGACTTTGACAGACCCCCAGCCCCAGCATTTT. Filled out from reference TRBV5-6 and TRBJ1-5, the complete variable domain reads DAGVTQSPTHLIKTRGQQVTLRCSPKSGHDTVSWYQQALGQGPQFIFQYYEEEERQRGNFPDRFSGHQFPNYSSELNVNALLLGDSALYLCASSLTLTDPQPQHFGDGTRLSIL.

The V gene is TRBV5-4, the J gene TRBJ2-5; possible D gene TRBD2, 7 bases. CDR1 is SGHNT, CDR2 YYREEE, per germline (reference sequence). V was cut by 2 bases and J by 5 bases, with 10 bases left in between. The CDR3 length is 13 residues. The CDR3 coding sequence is TGTGCCAGCAGCTTTAGGGGGGGGGAGACCCAGTACTTC. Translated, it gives CASSFRGGETQYF.

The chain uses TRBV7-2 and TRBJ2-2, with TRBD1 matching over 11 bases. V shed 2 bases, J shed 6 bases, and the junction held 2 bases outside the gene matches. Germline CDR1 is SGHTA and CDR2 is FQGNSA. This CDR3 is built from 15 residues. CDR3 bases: TGTGCCAGCAGCTTAATGGGACAGGGGGCCGGGGAGCTGTTTTTT. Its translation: CASSLMGQGAGELFF.

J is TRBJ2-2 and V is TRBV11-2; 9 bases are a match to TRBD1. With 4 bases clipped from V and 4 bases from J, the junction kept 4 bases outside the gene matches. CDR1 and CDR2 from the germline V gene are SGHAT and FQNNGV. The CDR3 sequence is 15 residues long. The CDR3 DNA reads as TGTGCCAGCAGCTCGGGACAGGGAGGCACCGGGGAGCTGTTTTTT. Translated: CASSSGQGGTGELFF.

CDR3 sequence reads: CASSLEPSGRNEQFF. As DNA, the CDR3 is TGTGCCAGCAGCTTGGAACCTAGCGGGAGGAATGAGCAGTTCTTC. The V call is TRBV5-4, the J call TRBJ2-1, with 11 bases identical to TRBD2. J gave up 7 bases and V 0 bases, and 3 bases lay outside the gene matches. Germline V gene lookup returns CDR1 SGHNT and CDR2 YYREEE (reference sequence). There are 15 residues in the CDR3.

The CDR3 here is CATSTPRGLASSSYEQYF. In nucleotides, the CDR3 is TGTGCCACCAGCACCCCCAGAGGCCTAGCGTCCAGCTCCTACGAGCAGTACTTC. The V and J genes are TRBV15 and TRBJ2-7, with D possibly being TRBD2 (6 bases). The CDR3 has 18 residues. The V end was cut by 4 bases, the J end by 0 bases, with 22 bases between. Germline V gene sequence: CDR1 LNHNV, CDR2 YYDKDF (reference sequence).

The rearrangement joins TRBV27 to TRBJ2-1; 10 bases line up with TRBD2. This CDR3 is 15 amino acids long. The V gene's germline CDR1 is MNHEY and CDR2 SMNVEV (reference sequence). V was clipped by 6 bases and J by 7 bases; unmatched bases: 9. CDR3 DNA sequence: TGTGCCAGCAGGGAAGCGGGAGGGCCGAGGAATGAGCAGTTCTTC. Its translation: CASREAGGPRNEQFF.

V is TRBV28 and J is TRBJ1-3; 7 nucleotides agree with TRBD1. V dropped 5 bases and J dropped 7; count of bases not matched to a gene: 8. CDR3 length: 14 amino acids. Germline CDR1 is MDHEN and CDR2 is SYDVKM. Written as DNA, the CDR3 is TGTGCCAGCAGTGAAAGGGGGCTGGTTAACACCATATATTTT. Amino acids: CASSERGLVNTIYF.